This TCR beta chain was obtained from a study of PD-L1 blockade in urothelial cancer. Regarding the study as a whole: Pretreatment peripheral blood TCR clonality that fell below the median predicted better survival among the patients studied.

This CDR3 contains 15 residues. Germline-derived CDR1 and CDR2 are MNHEY and SVGAGI. With V trimmed by 6 bases and J by 4 bases, 9 bases remained unmatched. Repertoires were generated with immunoSEQ multiplex PCR, while TCRdb's copy carries only in-frame clones and drops some. The sample records about 80,000 clones, roughly 90% being singletons. Concerning this clone itself: The antigen remains unidentified.

J is TRBJ1-1 and V is TRBV6-5; 9 bases are shared with TRBD1. The sample here was PBMCs, taken around atezolizumab (anti-PD-L1) treatment. The source is a woman in her seventies with urothelial cancer. Written as DNA, the CDR3 is TGTGCCAGCAGCTGGGACAGGGAAATTAGCACTGAAGCTTTCTTT. Translated: CASSWDREISTEAFF.